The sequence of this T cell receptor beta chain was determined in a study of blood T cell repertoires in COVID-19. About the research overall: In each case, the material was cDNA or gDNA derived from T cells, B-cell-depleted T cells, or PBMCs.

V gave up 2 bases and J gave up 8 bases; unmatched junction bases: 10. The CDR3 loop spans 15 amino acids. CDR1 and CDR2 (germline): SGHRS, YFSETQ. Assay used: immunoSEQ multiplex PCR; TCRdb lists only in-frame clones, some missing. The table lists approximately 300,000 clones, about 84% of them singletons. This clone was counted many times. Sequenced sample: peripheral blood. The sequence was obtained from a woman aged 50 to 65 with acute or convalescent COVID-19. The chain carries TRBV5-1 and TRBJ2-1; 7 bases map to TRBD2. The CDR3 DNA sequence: TGCGCCAGCAGCTTCACGGGACTACTTACGGATGAGCAGTTCTTC. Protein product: CASSFTGLLTDEQFF. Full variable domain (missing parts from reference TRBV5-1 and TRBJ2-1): KAGVTQTPRYLIKTRGQQVTLSCSPISGHRSVSWYQQTPGQGLQFLFEYFSETQRNKGNFPGRFSGRQFSNSRSEMNVSTLELGDSALYLCASSFTGLLTDEQFFGPGTRLTVL.